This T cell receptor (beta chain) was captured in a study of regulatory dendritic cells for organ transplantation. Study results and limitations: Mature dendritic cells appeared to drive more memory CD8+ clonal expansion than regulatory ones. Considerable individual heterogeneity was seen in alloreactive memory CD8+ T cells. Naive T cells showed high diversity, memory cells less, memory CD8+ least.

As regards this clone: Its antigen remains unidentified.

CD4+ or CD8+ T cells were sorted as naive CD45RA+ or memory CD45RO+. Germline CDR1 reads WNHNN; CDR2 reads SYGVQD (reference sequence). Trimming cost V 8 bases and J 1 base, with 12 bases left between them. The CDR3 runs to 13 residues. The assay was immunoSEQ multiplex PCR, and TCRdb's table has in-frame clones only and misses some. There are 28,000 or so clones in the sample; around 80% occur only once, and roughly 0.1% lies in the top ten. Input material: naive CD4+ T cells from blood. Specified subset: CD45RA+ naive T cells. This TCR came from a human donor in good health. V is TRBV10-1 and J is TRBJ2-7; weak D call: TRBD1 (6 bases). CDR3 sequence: CASPGTQSYEQYF. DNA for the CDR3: TGCGCCAGCCCCGGGACACAATCCTACGAGCAGTACTTC.